This T cell receptor beta chain was recorded in a study of blood T cell repertoires in COVID-19. Across the whole study: The United States, Italy and Spain provided the acute and convalescent COVID-19 samples.

Data came from immunoSEQ multiplex PCR; TCRdb stores just in-frame clones and leaves some out. This table has under 350,000 clones, 85% to 90% appearing once. This clone was seen once. Membership in each cohort depended on participant-reported clinical history. Per the germline V gene, CDR1 is MDHEN and CDR2 is SYDVKM. Trimming took 5 bases from V and 4 from J, leaving 13 bases between them. The CDR3 runs to 14 residues. The sequence derives from a man in his thirties or forties who had recovered from COVID-19. The V gene is TRBV28, the J gene TRBJ2-3; D possibly corresponds to TRBD1 (5 bases). The sample consisted of PBMCs or T cells enriched from blood (not recorded which). The chain's CDR3 is CASSATVIADTQYF. The CDR3 DNA follows: TGTGCCAGCAGTGCGACAGTTATAGCAGATACGCAGTATTTT. Filled out from reference TRBV28 and TRBJ2-3, the complete variable domain reads DVKVTQSSRYLVKRTGEKVFLECVQDMDHENMFWYRQDPGLGLRLIYFSYDVKMKEKGDIPEGYSVSREKKERFSLILESASTNQTSMYLCASSATVIADTQYFGPGTRLTVL.